Listed here is a single TCR beta chain. Other DNA sequences within the sample encode an identical CDR3. The method was immunoSEQ multiplex PCR; TCRdb's version includes in-frame clones alone and lacks a portion of them. Among around 300,000 clones listed, roughly 90% were seen once. The data stem from a study of blood T cell repertoires in COVID-19. The CDR3 sequence is 14 residues long. Germline CDR1 is MNHEY and CDR2 is SMNVEV (reference sequence). Deletions cut 2 bases from V and 1 base from J, with 6 bases between. This TCR was sampled from a woman in her 30s with COVID-19, enrolled during active disease. J is TRBJ1-3 and V is TRBV27; D is uncertain. Sequencing was done on a sample of peripheral blood. The CDR3 is CASSLRGSGNTIYF. DNA for the CDR3: TGTGCCAGCAGTTTACGAGGGTCTGGAAACACCATATATTTT.